This TCR beta chain was recovered during a study of type 1 regulatory T cells. Study as a whole: T-allo10 is a Tr1-enriched, alloantigen-specific CD4 T cell product made in vitro.

Overall study results and limits: Compared with non-Tr1 cells, Tr1 cells showed a narrower TCR repertoire.

This clonotype was seen repeatedly, ten times or more. Its target is unknown. TCRdb passed the reads through MiXCR, listing each CDR3 protein once. The sample shows about 69,000 distinct CDR3 sequences, around 20% of them seen only once. The CDR3 covers 14 residues. V lost 0 bases, J lost 5 bases, and 10 bases lay in between. Per germline, CDR1 SGHTA and CDR2 FQGNSA. The chain links TRBV7-2 to TRBJ2-5; no firm D call. What was sequenced was cultured type 1 regulatory T (Tr1) cells, either the whole culture or a sorted fraction (not recorded which). The receptor was isolated from a human donor in good health. CDR3 sequence: CASSLAPATETQYF. CDR3 nucleotides: TGTGCCAGCAGCTTAGCACCAGCTACGGAGACCCAGTACTTC. Variable domain in full (rest from reference TRBV7-2 and TRBJ2-5): GAGVSQSPSNKVTEKGKDVELRCDPISGHTALYWYRQSLGQGLEFLIYFQGNSAPDKSGLPSDRFSAERTGGSVSTLTIQRTQQEDSAVYLCASSLAPATETQYFGPGTRLLVL.